This TCR beta chain was recorded in a study of control samples from healthy donors and cancer patients. Here immunoSEQ multiplex PCR was the method, and the copy in TCRdb shows in-frame clones only, minus some. In the table there are 180,000 or so clones, roughly 89% of which are singletons. CDR1 and CDR2 (germline): KGHSH, LQKENI. CDR3 length equals 13 residues. V was trimmed by 5 bases and J by 3 bases, leaving 11 bases between them. The clonotype comes from a woman in her twenties or thirties in good health. The specimen was blood. This chain links TRBV18 with TRBJ2-7, with D unclear. The CDR3 sequence is CASSATENYEQYF. As DNA, the CDR3 is TGTGCCAGCTCAGCTACAGAAAACTACGAGCAGTACTTC.